One and the same sample provided the 5 T cell receptor beta chains below, sequenced in a study of beta chain features in type 1 diabetes. Sequencing targeted expressed TCRB transcripts, as all isolated RNA had been reverse transcribed. Profiling relied on immunoSEQ multiplex PCR, and the TCRdb table lists in-frame clones only, not all of them. The sample comprises over 500,000 clones, roughly 15% of which are singletons, and 0.07% to 0.095% rests with the top ten. The sequenced material came from naive CD4+ T cells from blood. Every receptor here comes from a young man in good health.

The sample holds a few counts of this clone. The chain has TRBV2 and TRBJ1-1; the D is unclear. Trimming took off 0 bases at V and 8 bases at J, with 13 bases between the two ends. The CDR3 length is 14 residues. CDR1 is SNHLY, CDR2 FYNNEI, per germline. The CDR3 protein is CASSEAYQREEAFF. CDR3 bases: TGTGCCAGCAGTGAAGCGTATCAAAGGGAGGAAGCTTTCTTT.

This clone has a handful of counts. This rearrangement joins TRBV18 to TRBJ2-4; unclear D gene. Germline V gene data show CDR1 as KGHSH and CDR2 as LQKENI. V lost 0 bases and J lost 3, with 12 bases in between. CDR3 length equals 16 residues. The DNA for the CDR3 is TGTGCCAGCTCACCACCTTTTCAGGTCGGCAAAAACATTCAGTACTTC. Translating it yields CASSPPFQVGKNIQYF.

The chain recombines TRBV6-6 with TRBJ2-7; 11 nucleotides line up with TRBD2. The CDR3 has 15 residues. Germline CDR1 and CDR2: MNHNY and SVGAGI (reference sequence). Trimming at V came to 4 bases and at J to 3 bases, leaving 5 bases not matched to a gene. Written as DNA, the CDR3 is TGTGCCAGCAGTTTTTTTAGCGGGGGGGACTACGAGCAGTACTTC. Translating it yields CASSFFSGGDYEQYF.

This clone was picked up a small number of times. The chain has TRBV28 and TRBJ2-5; 7 nucleotides agree with TRBD1. The ends lost 7 bases at V and 2 bases at J; junction bases unmatched: 4. The CDR3 has 13 residues. Per germline, CDR1 MDHEN and CDR2 SYDVKM. The DNA of the CDR3 is TGTGCCAGCACCCTGGGACAGCAAGAGACCCAGTACTTC. Protein sequence: CASTLGQQETQYF.

This clone was seen more than once but under ten times. The chain combines TRBV28 with TRBJ2-3, with D tentatively TRBD1 (5 bases). The germline gives CDR1 MDHEN, CDR2 SYDVKM. Trimming shortened V by 7 bases and J by 11 bases, and 25 bases separated the two germline ends. CDR3 size: 15 residues. The chain's CDR3 is CASNQAPAYLGQQYF. CDR3 in DNA: TGTGCCAGCAACCAAGCTCCCGCCTACTTGGGGCAGCAGTATTTT.